The rows below give T cell receptor beta chains drawn from one sample of a study of blood T cell repertoires in COVID-19. The protocol was immunoSEQ multiplex PCR, while the TCRdb copy is restricted to in-frame clones and leaves out a portion. The sample gives roughly 100,000 clones, 70% to 80% of which show up once; around 20% is in the top ten. Input material: peripheral blood. The source is a man in his sixties or seventies with active or convalescent COVID-19. Both conserved end residues are part of each CDR3. The order of the fields is clone size, D gene, V gene, J gene, CDR3 protein, CDR3 DNA. A D gene is named only where the DNA matches it firmly. Size values are once, few and many counts, or a class for expanded clones, and some rows have none.

>-|-|TRBV5-1|TRBJ2-1
CASSLGLAHNEQFF
TGCGCCAGCAGCCTGGGGCTAGCGCACAATGAGCAGTTCTTC
>-|-|TRBV6-5|TRBJ2-1
CASSPGLSYNEQFF
TGTGCCAGCAGCCCGGGACTTTCCTACAATGAGCAGTTCTTC
>few|-|TRBV30|TRBJ1-6
CAWRGSTGNNSPLHF
TGTGCCTGGAGAGGGTCAACAGGAAATAATTCACCCCTCCACTTT
>-|-|TRBV21-1|TRBJ1-1
CASSKITGLNTEAFF
TGTGCCAGCAGCAAAATAACAGGCTTGAACACTGAAGCTTTCTTT
>-|TRBD1|TRBV6-5|TRBJ1-2
CASSGTGAPYTF
TGTGCCAGCAGCGGGACAGGGGCTCCCTACACCTTC
>-|-|TRBV6-5|TRBJ2-2
CASSLDWNTGELFF
TGTGCCAGCAGTCTGGACTGGAACACCGGGGAGCTGTTTTTT
>-|-|TRBV14|TRBJ2-2
CASSRPRGLGGELFF
TGTGCCAGCAGCCGCCCAAGGGGCTTGGGCGGGGAGCTGTTTTTT
>-|TRBD1|TRBV7-2|TRBJ2-5
CASSLRWGQGGQETQYF
TGTGCCAGCAGCTTAAGGTGGGGACAGGGAGGGCAAGAGACCCAGTACTTC
>-|-|TRBV6-5|TRBJ1-4
CASSYSRDEKLFF
TGTGCCAGCAGTTACTCGAGAGATGAAAAACTGTTTTTT
>-|-|TRBV10-3|TRBJ1-5
CAISERSESQPQHF
TGTGCCATCAGTGAACGGAGCGAGTCCCAGCCCCAGCATTTT
>-|-|TRBV18|TRBJ1-2
CASSPASGGVMDGYTF
TGTGCCAGCTCGCCCGCGTCGGGGGGGGTTATGGATGGCTACACCTTC
>-|-|TRBV19|TRBJ2-2
CASTPNYPNTGELFF
TGTGCCAGTACCCCTAACTACCCGAACACCGGGGAGCTGTTTTTT
>-|-|TRBV7-2|TRBJ1-2
CASSSTTGFYGYTF
TGTGCCAGCAGCAGCACTACAGGGTTCTATGGCTACACCTTC
>-|-|TRBV21-1|TRBJ1-1
CASSKARQGNTEAFF
TGTGCCAGCAGCAAAGCCCGACAGGGGAACACTGAAGCTTTCTTT
>-|-|TRBV14|TRBJ1-2
CASSLLAGADGYTF
TGTGCCAGCAGCTTACTTGCGGGGGCAGATGGCTACACCTTC
>-|TRBD1|TRBV27|TRBJ1-2
CASSYRDRGRYGYTF
TGTGCCAGCAGTTACCGGGACAGGGGACGCTATGGCTACACCTTC
>-|-|TRBV30|TRBJ2-2
CAWSVSGRSGTGELFF
TGTGCCTGGAGTGTGTCAGGGAGGTCTGGCACCGGGGAGCTGTTTTTT
>-|-|TRBV5-1|TRBJ2-2
CASSLGLLTGELFF
TGCGCCAGCAGCTTGGGGCTGCTCACCGGGGAGCTGTTTTTT
>-|TRBD2|TRBV6-1|TRBJ2-1
CASSEWLAGYNEQFF
TGTGCCAGCAGTGAGTGGCTAGCGGGGTACAATGAGCAGTTCTTC
>few|-|TRBV5-1|TRBJ1-1
CASSLEQPGTEAFF
TGCGCCAGCAGCTTGGAACAGCCCGGCACTGAAGCTTTCTTT
>-|TRBD1|TRBV27|TRBJ2-7
CASSYWTGRSYEQYF
TGTGCCAGCAGTTATTGGACAGGGAGGTCCTACGAGCAGTACTTC
>-|-|TRBV2|TRBJ2-4
CASSERMESGLRYF
TGTGCCAGCAGTGAACGGATGGAGTCAGGGCTTCGGTACTTC
>-|TRBD1|TRBV7-3|TRBJ1-1
CASSPQGANTEAFF
TGTGCCAGCAGCCCGCAGGGGGCGAACACTGAAGCTTTCTTT
>-|TRBD1|TRBV28|TRBJ1-5
CASSGQGRDIRNQPQHF
TGTGCCAGTTCCGGACAGGGGAGGGATATTCGCAATCAGCCCCAGCATTTT
>-|-|TRBV6-5|TRBJ1-1
CASSYRGGEAFF
TGTGCCAGCAGTTACCGGGGGGGTGAAGCTTTCTTT
>-|TRBD2|TRBV19|TRBJ2-1
CASSIRGRGDEQFF
TGTGCCAGTAGTATTCGCGGGAGGGGCGATGAGCAGTTCTTC
>-|-|TRBV15|TRBJ1-4
CATSATGSEKLFF
TGTGCCACCAGCGCCACAGGGAGTGAAAAACTGTTTTTT
>-|TRBD1|TRBV10-3|TRBJ1-1
CANRGQGTNTEAFF
TGTGCCAACAGAGGACAGGGGACTAACACTGAAGCTTTCTTT
>-|TRBD2|TRBV28|TRBJ2-1
CASTRGAGGQNEQFF
TGTGCCAGCACCCGAGGAGCGGGAGGGCAAAATGAGCAGTTCTTC
>-|TRBD1|TRBV2|TRBJ2-7
CASRAGTDSYEQYF
TGTGCCAGCAGAGCCGGGACAGACTCCTACGAGCAGTACTTC
>-|-|TRBV11-2|TRBJ1-2
CASSLGRGYGYTF
TGTGCCAGCAGCTTGGGCAGGGGCTATGGCTACACCTTC
>-|TRBD2|TRBV5-1|TRBJ2-5
CASSLGASGRETQYF
TGCGCCAGCAGCTTGGGGGCTAGCGGGCGTGAGACCCAGTACTTC
>-|-|TRBV5-5|TRBJ2-5
CASSLGPGETQYF
TGTGCCAGCAGCTTGGGGCCAGGGGAGACCCAGTACTTC
>-|TRBD1|TRBV10-2|TRBJ2-5
CASTYDRDSQETQYF
TGCGCCAGCACATACGACAGGGATTCCCAAGAGACCCAGTACTTC